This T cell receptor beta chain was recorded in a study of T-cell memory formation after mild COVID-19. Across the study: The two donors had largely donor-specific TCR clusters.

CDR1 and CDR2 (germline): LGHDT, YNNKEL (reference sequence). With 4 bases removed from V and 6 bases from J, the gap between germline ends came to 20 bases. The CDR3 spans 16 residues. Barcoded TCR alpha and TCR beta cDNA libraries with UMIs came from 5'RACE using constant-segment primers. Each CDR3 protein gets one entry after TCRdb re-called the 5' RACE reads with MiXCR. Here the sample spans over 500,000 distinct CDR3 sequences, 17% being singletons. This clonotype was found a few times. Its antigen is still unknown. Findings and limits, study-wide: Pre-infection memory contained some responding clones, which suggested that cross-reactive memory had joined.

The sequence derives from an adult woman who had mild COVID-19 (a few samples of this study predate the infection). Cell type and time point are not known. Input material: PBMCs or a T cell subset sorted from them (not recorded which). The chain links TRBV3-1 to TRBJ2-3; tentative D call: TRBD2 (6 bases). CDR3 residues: CASSLGTESEGDTQYF. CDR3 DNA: TGTGCCAGCAGCCTTGGGACTGAATCGGAAGGGGATACGCAGTATTTT.